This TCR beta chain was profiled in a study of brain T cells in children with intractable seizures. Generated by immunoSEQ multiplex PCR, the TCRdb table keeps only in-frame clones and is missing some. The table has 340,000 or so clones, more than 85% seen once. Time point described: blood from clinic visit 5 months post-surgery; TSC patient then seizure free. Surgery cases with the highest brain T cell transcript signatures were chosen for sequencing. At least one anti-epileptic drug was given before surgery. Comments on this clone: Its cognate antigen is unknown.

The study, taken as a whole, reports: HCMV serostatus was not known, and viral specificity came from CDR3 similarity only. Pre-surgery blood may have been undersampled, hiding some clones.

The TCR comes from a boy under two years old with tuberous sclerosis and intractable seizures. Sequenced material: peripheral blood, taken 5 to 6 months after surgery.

The CDR3 nucleotides read TGTGCCAGCAGCCAAATGTTCCAAGGCCCAGGAGATTCACCCCTCCACTTT. Protein: CASSQMFQGPGDSPLHF. The V and J genes are TRBV14 and TRBJ1-6; D is undetermined. Per the germline V gene, CDR1 is SGHDN and CDR2 is FVKESK. This CDR3 spans 17 amino acids. Trimming left V 2 bases short and J 8 bases short, with 19 bases between.